Below, 10 T cell receptor beta chains from the same sample are listed, as sequenced in a study of cytomegalovirus exposure and HLA in healthy donors (TCRdb year 2017). The library was prepared using the immunoSEQ multiplex PCR assay. The multiplex PCR relied on a mix of 60 forward primers for TCR Vbeta segments and 13 reverse primers for TCR Jbeta segments. In TCRdb, the immuneACCESS table is reduced to in-frame sequences with V and J assigned. These tables do not hold every clone; where another copy was compared, an unresolved V gene accounts for under half, and the others remain unexplained. Within this sample are about 140,000 clones, with around 84% of them counted one time only. The ten largest clones take up around 2.5% of the sample. Sequencing was carried out using PBMCs. The receptors here all came from a boy aged 2 to 9 in good health and CMV-seronegative.

The chain carries TRBV10-3 and TRBJ1-2, with a weak D call TRBD1 (6 bases). Trimming left V 4 bases short and J 5 bases short, with 23 bases between. The germline CDR1 and CDR2 sequences are ENHRY and SYGVKD. The CDR3 covers 17 residues. The CDR3 loop is CAISGLLPGQVIYGYTF. The CDR3 DNA reads as TGTGCCATCAGTGGGCTACTACCGGGACAAGTAATATATGGCTACACCTTC.

The chain employs TRBV7-6 and TRBJ2-1, with 10 bases that match TRBD2. With V trimmed by 5 bases and J by 8 bases, 6 bases remained unmatched. CDR3 length equals 14 residues. CDR1 is SGHVS, CDR2 FNYEAQ, per germline. The CDR3, as DNA: TGTGCCAGCAGCCCATCTAGCGGGAGTGATGAGCAGTTCTTC. Translation: CASSPSSGSDEQFF.

This chain joins TRBV11-1 and TRBJ2-1, with D unresolved. With 1 base removed from V and 2 bases from J, the gap between germline ends came to 9 bases. CDR3 length: 15 amino acids. The germline gives CDR1 SGHAT, CDR2 FQDESV (reference sequence). The DNA of the CDR3 is TGTGCCAGCAGCTTAGTGAGGCCTCCCTACAATGAGCAGTTCTTC. This sequence encodes CASSLVRPPYNEQFF.

The chain joins TRBV5-1 to TRBJ2-2, with TRBD2 matching 12 bases. The germline V gene has CDR1 SGHRS and CDR2 YFSETQ. The trim removed 4 bases at V and 2 bases at J, leaving 3 bases unmatched. The CDR3 has 16 amino acids. For the CDR3, the DNA is TGCGCCAGCAGCCGGACTAGCGGGACTAACACCGGGGAGCTGTTTTTT. It codes for CASSRTSGTNTGELFF.

The chain recombines TRBV30 with TRBJ1-2, with a weak D call TRBD1 (5 bases). Germline V gives CDR1 GTSNPN, CDR2 SVGIG (reference sequence). Trimming cost V 4 bases and J 4 bases, with 10 bases left between them. This CDR3 spans 12 amino acids. The CDR3 DNA follows: TGTGCCTGGATGTGGGGGGGCTATGGCTACACCTTC. Translated: CAWMWGGYGYTF.

The chain combines TRBV19 with TRBJ2-1, with 10 bases identical to TRBD1. Per germline, CDR1 LNHDA and CDR2 SQIVND (reference sequence). After removal of 1 base from V and 3 bases from J, the junction contained 0 bases not matched to a gene. This CDR3 has 15 amino acids. The CDR3 coding sequence is TGTGCCAGTAGTATAGGGACAGGGGGCTACAATGAGCAGTTCTTC. Translation gives CASSIGTGGYNEQFF.

The rearrangement links TRBV30 to TRBJ1-5; 9 bases match TRBD1. J was trimmed by 5 bases and V by 3 bases; bases with no gene match: 8. There are 15 residues in the CDR3. The germline CDR1 and CDR2 sequences are GTSNPN and SVGIG (reference sequence). The CDR3 loop is CAWSTGQGGHQPQHF. In nucleotides, the CDR3 is TGTGCCTGGAGCACGGGACAGGGAGGCCATCAGCCCCAGCATTTT.

This clone came up once. The chain links TRBV4-3 to TRBJ1-5; the D is unclear. V was pared by 5 bases and J by 1 base, with 12 bases between. This CDR3 is 15 amino acids long. The V gene's germline CDR1 is LGHNA and CDR2 YSLEER. The chain's CDR3 is CASSVGVGSNQPQHF. The CDR3 bases are TGCGCCAGCAGCGTCGGAGTTGGGAGCAATCAGCCCCAGCATTTT.

The chain recombines TRBV27 with TRBJ1-3, with D possibly matching TRBD1 (6 bases). The CDR3 consists of 17 residues. V dropped 5 bases and J dropped 0 bases, with 17 bases sitting between them. The germline gives CDR1 MNHEY, CDR2 SMNVEV (reference sequence). CDR3 DNA sequence: TGTGCCAGCAGTCCCCTGGACAGCCCAGTCTCTGGAAACACCATATATTTT. This translates into CASSPLDSPVSGNTIYF.

This clone has a handful of counts. The chain is built from TRBV9 and TRBJ2-5; 7 nucleotides line up with TRBD2. In germline, CDR1 is SGDLS, CDR2 YYNGEE. The J segment lost 3 bases and the V segment lost 0 bases, leaving 5 bases of the junction unmatched. This CDR3 has 15 amino acids. CDR3 sequence (DNA): TGTGCCAGCAGCGTAGCGCGTCTAGCGGAAGAGACCCAGTACTTC. It translates to CASSVARLAEETQYF.